The 30 T cell receptor beta chains reported below all come from one sample, sequenced in a study of Ad26.COV2.S vaccination and SARS-CoV-2 variants. Assay used: immunoSEQ multiplex PCR; TCRdb lists only in-frame clones, some missing. The sample gives some 340,000 clones, 70% to 90% of which show up once; approximately 2% is in the top ten. Treatment of the sample: around 19 received Ad26.COV2.S at low or high dose, single or two shots; roughly 5 received placebo; per-sample allocation not given. Collection of samples fell on day 63 after the first vaccine or placebo injection. The source was peripheral blood, collected in a trial of Ad26.COV2.S vaccine versus placebo. The source of these receptors is a person aged 18-60 years who received the Ad26.COV2.S COVID-19 vaccine or a placebo.

V gene TRBV14 combines with J gene TRBJ2-7, with D possibly TRBD1 on 6 matching bases. V gave up 0 bases and J gave up 3 bases, with 15 bases separating them. CDR1 is SGHDN, CDR2 FVKESK, per germline. The CDR3 covers 16 residues. CDR3 in DNA: TGTGCCAGCAGCCAAGAGAATTGGACAGTTCGCTACGAGCAGTACTTC. This codes for CASSQENWTVRYEQYF.

The V call is TRBV20-1, the J call TRBJ1-2; D may be TRBD1 (5 bases). This CDR3 comprises 14 residues. V gave up 3 bases and J gave up 8 bases, with 19 bases separating them. Per germline, CDR1 DFQATT and CDR2 SNEGSKA (reference sequence). In DNA, the CDR3 is TGCAGTGCTAGTCGGGTGGGGGTTCGGGAAGGCTACACCTTC. It yields the protein CSASRVGVREGYTF.

This sequence joins TRBV9 and TRBJ1-6; D gene unclear. V lost 2 bases to trimming and J lost 10 bases, with 13 bases between them. The CDR3 spans 14 residues. CDR1 is SGDLS, CDR2 YYNGEE, per germline. CDR3: CASSVRDFGSPLHF. DNA for the CDR3: TGTGCCAGCAGCGTTCGCGATTTCGGCTCACCCCTCCACTTT.

The rearrangement uses TRBV7-6 and TRBJ2-5; TRBD1 agrees at 8 bases. Germline V gene lookup returns CDR1 SGHVS and CDR2 FNYEAQ. The V segment lost 1 base and the J segment 4 bases; nucleotides outside the gene matches: 5. This CDR3 region has 15 residues. The chain's CDR3 is CASSLDQGALETQYF. DNA for the CDR3: TGTGCCAGCAGCTTAGACCAGGGGGCTTTAGAGACCCAGTACTTC.

The chain joins TRBV18 to TRBJ2-7; the D gene is possibly TRBD1 (6 bases). The CDR3 is 15 residues long. The germline V and J ends were trimmed by 6 bases and 5 bases, with 20 bases remaining between them. Germline assignment: CDR1 KGHSH and CDR2 LQKENI. Here the CDR3 reads CASSHADRIVHEQYF. The CDR3 bases are TGTGCCAGCTCCCATGCCGACAGGATCGTCCACGAGCAGTACTTC.

The chain recombines TRBV24-1 with TRBJ2-1, with 9 bases aligning to TRBD1. The CDR3 has 15 amino acids. Germline CDR1 KGHDR, CDR2 SFDVKD. The V segment lost 4 bases and the J segment 7 bases; nucleotides outside the gene matches: 7. The CDR3 DNA follows: TGTGCCACCAGTGACCCAGGGACAGGGCTAAATGAGCAGTTCTTC. It specifies CATSDPGTGLNEQFF.

The chain joins TRBV28 to TRBJ2-3; no clear D. Germline V gene data show CDR1 as MDHEN and CDR2 as SYDVKM. Trimming stripped 1 base from V and 4 bases from J, with 15 bases between. There are 16 residues in the CDR3. The CDR3 DNA reads as TGTGCCAGCAGTTTATATGCGGAGCATTACTCAGATACGCAGTATTTT. Its protein product is CASSLYAEHYSDTQYF. Based on the CDR3 plus reference TRBV28 and TRBJ2-3, the full variable domain is DVKVTQSSRYLVKRTGEKVFLECVQDMDHENMFWYRQDPGLGLRLIYFSYDVKMKEKGDIPEGYSVSREKKERFSLILESASTNQTSMYLCASSLYAEHYSDTQYFGPGTRLTVL.

The gene calls are TRBV28 and TRBJ2-7; 8 nucleotides match TRBD1. The CDR3 length is 17 residues. V lost 3 bases to trimming and J lost 0 bases; unmatched junction nucleotides: 10. Germline CDR1 MDHEN, CDR2 SYDVKM. The CDR3 DNA sequence: TGTGCCAGCAGTTTTCTCTCCGCAGGGGGCTACTCCTACGAGCAGTACTTC. Protein sequence: CASSFLSAGGYSYEQYF.

A single count supports this clone. This chain joins TRBV6-5 and TRBJ2-2; TRBD1 agrees at 7 bases. The CDR3 is 15 amino acids. The ends lost 8 bases at V and 7 bases at J; junction bases unmatched: 13. Per the germline V gene, CDR1 is MNHEY and CDR2 is SVGAGI. The CDR3 DNA is TGTGCCAGCTTTATTACCGGACAGGCGGGCGGGGAGCTGTTTTTT. It translates to CASFITGQAGGELFF.

This chain joins TRBV7-8 and TRBJ2-5, with 13 bases identical to TRBD2. After removal of 6 bases from V and 9 bases from J, the junction contained 16 bases not matched to a gene. CDR1 SGHVS and CDR2 FQNEAQ come from the germline V gene. The CDR3 has 17 residues. CDR3 amino acids: CASRLLAGGAHPGSQYF. The CDR3 bases are TGTGCCAGCAGACTACTAGCGGGGGGGGCCCATCCAGGTTCCCAGTACTTC. Looking up the rest from reference TRBV7-8 and TRBJ2-5 gives the full variable domain: GAGVSQSPRYKVAKRGQDVALRCDPISGHVSLFWYQQALGQGPEFLTYFQNEAQLDKSGLPSDRFFAERPEGSVSTLKIQRTQQEDSAVYLCASRLLAGGAHPGSQYFGPGTRLLVL.

The rearrangement joins TRBV7-2 to TRBJ2-4; TRBD1 matches 8 bases. CDR1 is SGHTA and CDR2 is FQGNSA in the germline V gene. J was trimmed by 5 bases and V by 2 bases; bases with no gene match: 2. The CDR3 sequence is 14 residues long. The CDR3 sequence is CASSLRQGQNIQYF. CDR3 sequence (DNA): TGTGCCAGCAGCTTACGACAGGGGCAAAACATTCAGTACTTC.

The CDR3 reads CASTQRAGYGYTF. CDR3 coding DNA: TGTGCCAGCACCCAGAGGGCGGGGTATGGCTACACCTTC. The genes are TRBV3-1 (or the pseudogene TRBV3-2) and TRBJ1-2; D ambiguous. Trimming removed 7 bases at V and 5 bases at J, with 14 bases between. There are 13 residues in the CDR3. Germline-derived CDR1 and CDR2 are LGHDT and YNNKEL (reference sequence).

In its sample, this clone was seen a few times. V gene TRBV9 combines with J gene TRBJ2-7; 7 bases are a match to TRBD2. V shed 3 bases, J shed 0 bases, and the junction held 9 bases outside the gene matches. The CDR3 covers 16 residues. CDR1 SGDLS and CDR2 YYNGEE come from the germline V gene. CDR3 amino acids: CASSAATSASSYEQYF. The CDR3 DNA follows: TGTGCCAGCAGCGCAGCTACTAGCGCTAGCTCCTACGAGCAGTACTTC.

V and J are TRBV2 and TRBJ2-1; 9 bases agree with TRBD1. This CDR3 has 15 amino acids. With V trimmed by 6 bases and J by 8 bases, 11 bases remained unmatched. The germline gives CDR1 SNHLY, CDR2 FYNNEI. CDR3 nucleotide sequence: TGTGCCAGCAGCCTCGGGACAGGGAATACCTATGAGCAGTTCTTC. Translation gives CASSLGTGNTYEQFF.

The chain combines TRBV5-1 with TRBJ2-2; possibly TRBD2 for D (6 bases). The V and J ends lost 1 base and 6 bases respectively, with 19 bases between them. This CDR3 contains 17 residues. Germline V gene sequence: CDR1 SGHRS, CDR2 YFSETQ. DNA of the CDR3: TGCGCCAGCAGCTTGAAGTATTCTGGGGGGAGCGCCGGGGAGCTGTTTTTT. This translates into CASSLKYSGGSAGELFF.

This chain connects TRBV5-1 to TRBJ2-2; TRBD1 is a possible D gene (6 bases). Trimming removed 3 bases from V and 1 base from J, with 16 bases in between. This CDR3 is built from 17 residues. Germline-derived CDR1 and CDR2 are SGHRS and YFSETQ. The CDR3 DNA sequence: TGCGCCAGCAGCTGGGCCGTTGGACAGATGAACACCGGGGAGCTGTTTTTT. It is translated as CASSWAVGQMNTGELFF.

This chain uses TRBV19 with TRBJ2-2; the match to TRBD1 covers 8 bases. This CDR3 region has 14 residues. Losses at the gene ends were 3 bases for V and 8 bases for J; bases not matched to a gene: 5. Germline CDR1 LNHDA, CDR2 SQIVND (reference sequence). The CDR3 region is CASSMDREVGELFF. CDR3 bases: TGTGCCAGTAGTATGGACAGGGAGGTTGGGGAGCTGTTTTTT.

The chain links TRBV6-5 to TRBJ1-2; 8 bases are shared with TRBD1. The CDR3 covers 15 residues. The junction had 7 bases not matched to a gene; V was cut back by 2 bases and J by 5 bases. Germline values: CDR1 MNHEY, CDR2 SVGAGI. The CDR3 DNA reads TGTGCCAGCAGTTACGGACAGGGATTTCGGTATGGCTACACCTTC. Encoded protein: CASSYGQGFRYGYTF.

This chain joins TRBV12-5 and TRBJ2-3; possibly TRBD1 or TRBD2 for D (5 bases each). In germline, CDR1 is LGHNT, CDR2 FRNRAP. V lost 4 bases, J lost 2 bases, and 19 bases lay in between. CDR3 length: 17 amino acids. CDR3 region: CASGYLHGGGPTDTQYF. The CDR3 DNA follows: TGTGCTAGTGGTTATCTCCACGGTGGGGGTCCCACAGATACGCAGTATTTT.

The chain is built from TRBV28 and TRBJ1-2; D unclear. The CDR3 contains 14 residues. Trimming took off 3 bases at V and 4 bases at J, with 12 bases between the two ends. CDR1 is MDHEN and CDR2 is SYDVKM in the germline V gene. CDR3 DNA: TGTGCCAGCAGTTTGTCAGCGGATTTCTATGGCTACACCTTC. Encoded protein: CASSLSADFYGYTF.

J is TRBJ1-5 and V is TRBV27; D might be TRBD1 (5 bases). The CDR3 spans 14 residues. Trimming cost V 2 bases and J 6 bases, with 11 bases left between them. In germline, CDR1 is MNHEY, CDR2 SMNVEV (reference sequence). The CDR3 loop is CASSLKWDGQPQHF. The CDR3 DNA follows: TGTGCCAGCAGTTTAAAGTGGGACGGTCAGCCCCAGCATTTT.

This chain links TRBV30 with TRBJ1-1, with D hard to call. Trimming removed 1 base from V and 2 bases from J, with 8 bases in between. Germline CDR1 reads GTSNPN; CDR2 reads SVGIG (reference sequence). The CDR3 is made up of 13 amino acids. In DNA, the CDR3 is TGTGCCTGGAGTGCCCTAAGTAACACTGAAGCTTTCTTT. This sequence encodes CAWSALSNTEAFF.

DNA for the CDR3: TGCGCCAGCAGTGTTGCGGGGGGACCTAGCACAGATACGCAGTATTTT. This codes for CASSVAGGPSTDTQYF. The chain employs TRBV5-1 and TRBJ2-3; TRBD2 agrees at 8 bases. Germline V lookup: CDR1 SGHRS, CDR2 YFSETQ. After removal of 5 bases from V and 0 bases from J, the junction contained 8 bases not matched to a gene. The CDR3 is made up of 16 amino acids.

Only one count was recorded for this clone. V gene TRBV24-1 combines with J gene TRBJ2-3; 8 bases agree with TRBD2. Germline CDR1 reads KGHDR; CDR2 reads SFDVKD. J gave up 1 base and V 4 bases, and 3 bases lay outside the gene matches. The CDR3 is made up of 15 amino acids. CDR3 protein: CATSDRRGGTDTQYF. The CDR3 DNA reads as TGTGCCACCAGTGACCGGCGGGGGGGCACAGATACGCAGTATTTT.

This chain joins TRBV24-1 and TRBJ2-7, with a possible D match to TRBD2 (5 bases). The V and J ends lost 5 bases and 3 bases respectively, with 16 bases between them. The CDR3 has 15 amino acids. Germline-derived CDR1 and CDR2 are KGHDR and SFDVKD. Written as DNA, the CDR3 is TGTGCCACCAGTGCCTGGGCGGAGGTGGGCTACGAGCAGTACTTC. Protein product: CATSAWAEVGYEQYF.

This clone was seen a single time. CDR3 nucleotides: TGTGCCAGCAGCTTAGCTGACAGCAGCTATGGCTACACCTTC. Protein product: CASSLADSSYGYTF. V and J are TRBV11-3 and TRBJ1-2, with a possible D match to TRBD1 (5 bases). CDR3 length equals 14 residues. Germline assignment: CDR1 SGHNT and CDR2 YENEEA. Trimming took off 1 base at V and 4 bases at J, with 10 bases between the two ends.

The chain recombines TRBV5-5 with TRBJ2-3, with TRBD1 matching over 8 bases. This CDR3 has 14 residues. With V trimmed by 2 bases and J by 3 bases, 2 bases remained unmatched. Germline assignment: CDR1 SGHKS and CDR2 YYEKEE (reference sequence). In DNA, the CDR3 is TGTGCCAGCAGCTTTGACAGGGGAACAGATACGCAGTATTTT. This translates into CASSFDRGTDTQYF.

The chain joins TRBV5-6 to TRBJ2-2; the match to TRBD2 covers 12 bases. Germline CDR1 reads SGHDT; CDR2 reads YYEEEE. This CDR3 region has 16 residues. V was pared by 6 bases and J by 6 bases, with 9 bases of the junction left unmatched. The CDR3 is CASIRTSGARAGELFF. The CDR3 DNA follows: TGTGCCAGCATCCGGACTAGCGGGGCTAGGGCCGGGGAGCTGTTTTTT.

This clone was seen a single time. The chain employs TRBV11-2 and TRBJ2-3; weak D call: TRBD1 (6 bases). CDR3 length: 15 amino acids. In germline, CDR1 is SGHAT, CDR2 FQNNGV. Deletions cut 5 bases from V and 5 bases from J, with 17 bases between. The CDR3 DNA is TGTGCCAGCAGCATAACAGGGACGGGACAAGATACGCAGTATTTT. It codes for CASSITGTGQDTQYF.

The J gene is TRBJ2-7, the V gene TRBV10-3; D is perhaps TRBD1 (7 bases). V lost 8 bases to trimming and J lost 4 bases, with 15 bases between them. Per germline, CDR1 ENHRY and CDR2 SYGVKD. The CDR3 is made up of 13 amino acids. The DNA for the CDR3 is TGTGCCATCGGACAGGAGGGCCCGTACGAGCAGTACTTC. Its protein is CAIGQEGPYEQYF.